Following are 27 T cell receptor beta chains from one sample sequenced in a study of tumor-infiltrating lymphocytes in localized non-small cell lung cancer. The data were produced by immunoSEQ multiplex PCR, yet TCRdb's version contains in-frame clones alone and is incomplete. The table lists more than 20,000 clones, roughly 73% of them singletons. The specimen was lung tumor tissue. The receptors originated from a human donor with non-small cell lung cancer.

This clone was recorded once. The V and J genes are TRBV6-4 and TRBJ1-2; the D is unclear. CDR1 is MRHNA and CDR2 is SNTAGT in the germline V gene. Trimming removed 3 bases from V and 4 bases from J, with 15 bases in between. The CDR3 runs 15 residues. The CDR3: CASSESGSGSYGYTF. The DNA for the CDR3 is TGTGCCAGCAGTGAATCAGGCAGTGGAAGCTATGGCTACACCTTC.

This clone was counted once. V gene TRBV11-2 combines with J gene TRBJ1-2; unclear D gene. With 5 bases removed from V and 1 base from J, the gap between germline ends came to 11 bases. The germline V gene encodes CDR1 SGHAT and CDR2 FQNNGV. The CDR3 length is 14 residues. CDR3 region: CASSPVMGNYGYTF. The CDR3 DNA sequence: TGTGCCAGCAGCCCGGTGATGGGTAACTATGGCTACACCTTC.

This clone appeared once. The V gene is TRBV9, the J gene TRBJ2-7; either TRBD1 or TRBD2 may fit D (5 bases each). Germline assignment: CDR1 SGDLS and CDR2 YYNGEE. This CDR3 spans 15 amino acids. Trimming cost V 0 bases and J 5 bases, with 15 bases left between them. CDR3 in DNA: TGTGCCAGCAGCGTAGCGGGGCTAGTTAGCCACGAGCAGTACTTC. Protein product: CASSVAGLVSHEQYF.

This chain joins TRBV7-9 and TRBJ2-1; D possibly corresponds to TRBD1 (6 bases). In germline, CDR1 is SEHNR, CDR2 FQNEAQ (reference sequence). V lost 0 bases, J lost 4 bases, and 10 bases lay in between. The CDR3 is 15 amino acids. This CDR3 reads CASSLALTGYNEQFF. CDR3 nucleotides: TGTGCCAGCAGCTTAGCCCTGACAGGTTACAATGAGCAGTTCTTC.

This chain uses TRBV6-1 with TRBJ2-2, with a possible D match to TRBD2 (5 bases). This CDR3 contains 13 residues. The germline CDR1 and CDR2 sequences are MNHNS and SASEGT. Trimming took 4 bases from V and 11 from J, leaving 14 bases between them. CDR3 region: CASSARMRVELFF. For the CDR3, the DNA is TGTGCCAGCAGTGCCAGGATGCGGGTAGAGCTGTTTTTT.

J is TRBJ2-5 and V is TRBV5-1, with 12 bases lining up with TRBD1. The junction had 6 bases not matched to a gene; V was cut back by 4 bases and J by 5 bases. The CDR3 is made up of 15 amino acids. Germline V gives CDR1 SGHRS, CDR2 YFSETQ. The CDR3 reads CASSGGQGAGETQYF. CDR3 nucleotide sequence: TGCGCCAGCAGCGGGGGACAGGGGGCAGGGGAGACCCAGTACTTC.

V gene TRBV2 combines with J gene TRBJ1-4; 10 nucleotides match TRBD1. V gave up 5 bases and J gave up 7 bases; unmatched junction bases: 10. This CDR3 is built from 16 residues. Germline V CDR1 and CDR2: SNHLY, FYNNEI. CDR3 nucleotides: TGTGCCAGCAGTTTGGACAGGGGGGGGACAGGTGAAAAACTGTTTTTT. It specifies CASSLDRGGTGEKLFF.

This clone has a single count. V and J are TRBV5-1 and TRBJ1-1, with TRBD1 matching 8 bases. This CDR3 is built from 15 residues. In germline, CDR1 is SGHRS, CDR2 YFSETQ. J was trimmed by 5 bases and V by 2 bases; bases with no gene match: 8. The CDR3 bases are TGCGCCAGCAGCTTACTGGACAGGGCTGTGACTGAAGCTTTCTTT. Protein product: CASSLLDRAVTEAFF.

The chain couples TRBV18 to TRBJ1-2; 9 nucleotides line up with TRBD1. Germline V gene lookup returns CDR1 KGHSH and CDR2 LQKENI. Unmatched junction bases numbered 8, after V lost 8 bases and J lost 7 bases. The CDR3 sequence is 13 residues long. The CDR3 reads CASDRGAARGYTF. CDR3 bases: TGTGCCAGCGACAGGGGGGCCGCTCGTGGCTACACCTTC.

The chain couples TRBV13 to TRBJ1-6; maybe TRBD1 (6 bases). V lost 1 base to trimming and J lost 6 bases, with 19 bases between them. The V gene's germline CDR1 is PRHDT and CDR2 FYEKMQ (reference sequence). The CDR3 spans 18 residues. CDR3 amino acids: CASSLDGVQGVRNSPLHF. CDR3 DNA: TGTGCCAGCAGCTTAGACGGGGTACAGGGAGTTCGTAATTCACCCCTCCACTTT.

This clone was found a few times. The chain has TRBV5-1 and TRBJ1-1; no firm D call. Trimming took off 4 bases at V and 4 bases at J, with 11 bases between the two ends. The CDR3 contains 13 residues. The germline gives CDR1 SGHRS, CDR2 YFSETQ. The CDR3 sequence: CASSPGVSTEAFF. The CDR3 nucleotides are TGCGCCAGCAGCCCAGGCGTGAGCACTGAAGCTTTCTTT.

CDR3 in amino acids: CAWSRTSGAHEQYF. The CDR3 nucleotides are TGTGCCTGGAGTAGAACTAGCGGGGCCCACGAGCAGTACTTC. V gene TRBV30 combines with J gene TRBJ2-7; the match to TRBD2 covers 10 bases. Germline lookup yields CDR1 GTSNPN and CDR2 SVGIG (reference sequence). After removal of 2 bases from V and 5 bases from J, the junction contained 6 bases not matched to a gene. CDR3 length: 14 amino acids.

The chain combines TRBV5-1 with TRBJ1-3; 9 bases line up with TRBD1. This CDR3 comprises 15 residues. V trimming: 4 bases; J trimming: 3 bases; junction bases outside the gene matches: 5. CDR1 is SGHRS and CDR2 is YFSETQ in the germline V gene. CDR3 sequence reads: CASSPGQGGGNTIYF. DNA of the CDR3: TGCGCCAGCAGCCCGGGACAGGGTGGTGGAAACACCATATATTTT. Combining the CDR3 with reference TRBV5-1 and TRBJ1-3 gives the whole variable domain KAGVTQTPRYLIKTRGQQVTLSCSPISGHRSVSWYQQTPGQGLQFLFEYFSETQRNKGNFPGRFSGRQFSNSRSEMNVSTLELGDSALYLCASSPGQGGGNTIYFGEGSWLTVV.

The V call is TRBV28, the J call TRBJ1-1; D might be TRBD1 (5 bases). The CDR3 sequence is 14 residues long. The germline V gene has CDR1 MDHEN and CDR2 SYDVKM. V was pared by 3 bases and J by 4 bases, with 12 bases between. CDR3 DNA sequence: TGTGCCAGCAGTTTGGGGCTTCAGACCACTGAAGCTTTCTTT. Translating it yields CASSLGLQTTEAFF. Full variable domain (rest looked up from reference TRBV28 and TRBJ1-1): DVKVTQSSRYLVKRTGEKVFLECVQDMDHENMFWYRQDPGLGLRLIYFSYDVKMKEKGDIPEGYSVSREKKERFSLILESASTNQTSMYLCASSLGLQTTEAFFGQGTRLTVV.

The rearrangement joins TRBV18 to TRBJ1-1; D is perhaps TRBD1 (5 bases). V lost 2 bases and J 0 bases, leaving 22 bases between the germline ends. The length of the CDR3 is 19 residues. The germline V gene has CDR1 KGHSH and CDR2 LQKENI. CDR3 DNA sequence: TGTGCCAGCTCACCAACGTCTCGGGGGACCCGACGAATGAACACTGAAGCTTTCTTT. Amino acids: CASSPTSRGTRRMNTEAFF.

The chain has TRBV29-1 and TRBJ2-5, with 11 bases lining up with TRBD2. This CDR3 region has 14 residues. Trimming at V came to 4 bases and at J to 4 bases, leaving 5 bases not matched to a gene. Germline values: CDR1 SQVTM, CDR2 ANQGSEA. The CDR3 DNA follows: TGCAGCGTTGCGAGTCTAGCGGGGGGAGAGACCCAGTACTTC. Protein product: CSVASLAGGETQYF.

The sample holds a few counts of this clone. The V call is TRBV30, the J call TRBJ1-2, with 7 positions matching TRBD1. CDR1 is GTSNPN, CDR2 SVGIG, per germline (reference sequence). V lost 4 bases to trimming and J lost 8 bases; unmatched junction nucleotides: 10. The CDR3 length is 13 residues. The chain's CDR3 is CAWTKQGIYGYTF. The DNA of the CDR3 is TGTGCCTGGACAAAACAGGGGATCTACGGCTACACCTTC.

The chain combines TRBV28 with TRBJ1-2; D uncertain. Germline CDR1 MDHEN, CDR2 SYDVKM. The V and J ends lost 5 bases and 6 bases respectively, with 13 bases between them. The CDR3 spans 13 residues. In nucleotides, the CDR3 is TGTGCCAGCAGTGTTCGGGGTGCCGATGGCTACACCTTC. The encoded protein is CASSVRGADGYTF.

The chain joins TRBV30 to TRBJ1-1; D is unclear. Germline CDR1 is GTSNPN and CDR2 is SVGIG (reference sequence). V lost 4 bases, J lost 1 base, and 16 bases lay in between. The CDR3 covers 15 residues. CDR3 amino acids: CAWNVISRTNTEAFF. CDR3 nucleotide sequence: TGTGCCTGGAATGTGATTTCAAGGACGAACACTGAAGCTTTCTTT.

This sequence joins TRBV7-6 and TRBJ2-6; the D is unclear. V lost 1 base and J 0 bases, leaving 7 bases between the germline ends. The CDR3 length is 16 residues. The germline CDR1 and CDR2 sequences are SGHVS and FNYEAQ. The CDR3 nucleotides read TGTGCCAGCAGCTTAGGATTCCCCTCTGGGGCCAACGTCCTGACTTTC. It specifies CASSLGFPSGANVLTF.

This chain uses TRBV7-2 with TRBJ2-7; TRBD1 agrees at 9 bases. The CDR3 has 15 residues. The germline V gene has CDR1 SGHTA and CDR2 FQGNSA. Losses at the gene ends were 0 bases for V and 6 bases for J; bases not matched to a gene: 6. DNA for the CDR3: TGTGCCAGCAGCTTAGCGGGACAGGGTTTGGGCGAGCAGTACTTC. As protein: CASSLAGQGLGEQYF.

The J gene is TRBJ2-1, the V gene TRBV7-2; D may match TRBD1 or TRBD2 (5 bases each). The CDR3 runs 16 residues. Germline V gives CDR1 SGHTA, CDR2 FQGNSA. Trimming took 5 bases from V and 0 from J, leaving 14 bases between them. This CDR3 is CASSRGGGSSYNEQFF. The CDR3 nucleotides read TGTGCCAGCAGCCGTGGTGGGGGTAGCTCCTACAATGAGCAGTTCTTC.

Points on this clone: Other nucleotide sequences from this sample produce the same CDR3. The rearrangement uses TRBV6-5 and TRBJ1-5, with 9 nucleotides matching TRBD1. Germline CDR1 MNHEY, CDR2 SVGAGI. The CDR3 totals 13 residues. Trimming cost V 6 bases and J 6 bases; bases outside gene matches: 3. This CDR3 is CASRQGAGQPQHF. The CDR3 DNA reads as TGTGCCAGCAGACAGGGGGCTGGTCAGCCCCAGCATTTT.

This clone has a handful of counts. The rearrangement joins TRBV2 to TRBJ1-1, with D possibly being TRBD1 (5 bases). The CDR3 loop spans 13 amino acids. V shed 7 bases and J shed 1 base, with 10 bases lying between them. Per the germline V gene, CDR1 is SNHLY and CDR2 is FYNNEI. The CDR3 nucleotides read TGTGCCAGCACTCAGGGCTCGAACACTGAAGCTTTCTTT. Residues: CASTQGSNTEAFF. Filled out from reference TRBV2 and TRBJ1-1, the complete variable domain reads EPEVTQTPSHQVTQMGQEVILRCVPISNHLYFYWYRQILGQKVEFLVSFYNNEISEKSEIFDDQFSVERPDGSNFTLKIRSTKLEDSAMYFCASTQGSNTEAFFGQGTRLTVV.

This chain joins TRBV4-3 and TRBJ1-2; 9 nucleotides agree with TRBD1. V lost 5 bases and J lost 8; bases outside the gene matches: 12. The CDR3 has 15 residues. Germline loops: CDR1 LGHNA, CDR2 YSLEER. The CDR3 region has the DNA TGCGCCAGCAGCGCTCCACCGGGACAGGGATACGGCTACACCTTC. Its translation: CASSAPPGQGYGYTF.

This clone was seen a single time. The CDR3 DNA reads as TGCGCCAGCAGTGAGCTGACAGGGTTCACTGAAGCTTTCTTT. Its translation: CASSELTGFTEAFF. This chain joins TRBV10-1 and TRBJ1-1, with 7 bases matching TRBD1. The V gene end was trimmed by 2 bases and the J gene end by 4 bases; junction bases not matched to a gene: 4. In germline, CDR1 is WNHNN, CDR2 SYGVQD (reference sequence). This CDR3 is 14 amino acids long.

V gene TRBV2 combines with J gene TRBJ2-5; 9 nucleotides line up with TRBD2. The CDR3 runs to 17 residues. The trim removed 6 bases at V and 4 bases at J, leaving 15 bases unmatched. CDR1 and CDR2 from the germline V gene are SNHLY and FYNNEI. DNA for the CDR3: TGTGCCAGCAGGTCGGGACTAGCTCACGGGATAGGAGAGACCCAGTACTTC. Translated, it gives CASRSGLAHGIGETQYF.